This T cell receptor beta chain appears in the sequencing data of a study of blood T cell repertoires in COVID-19. Overall study context: Donors in the United States, Italy and Spain gave samples during acute or convalescent COVID-19. T cells, B-cell-depleted T cells, or PBMCs provided the cDNA or gDNA that served as material.

As processed by the authors: Estimated nucleated cell counts came from reference gene primer amplification. The protocol was immunoSEQ multiplex PCR, while the TCRdb copy is restricted to in-frame clones and leaves out a portion. That table gives V, J and clone size, and the DNA gave D and trimming. The data hold 140,000 to 150,000 clones, with 84% observed a single time. Trimming cost V 4 bases and J 4 bases; bases outside gene matches: 8. Germline V gives CDR1 SGHNT, CDR2 YYREEE (reference sequence). The CDR3 covers 16 residues. The source material was peripheral blood. This TCR derives from a human donor in a cohort sampled during active COVID-19. The V and J genes are TRBV5-4 and TRBJ2-5, with 12 bases lining up with TRBD2. CDR3 amino acids: CASSPLAGGPGETQYF. The CDR3, as DNA: TGTGCCAGCAGCCCTCTAGCGGGGGGGCCGGGAGAGACCCAGTACTTC.